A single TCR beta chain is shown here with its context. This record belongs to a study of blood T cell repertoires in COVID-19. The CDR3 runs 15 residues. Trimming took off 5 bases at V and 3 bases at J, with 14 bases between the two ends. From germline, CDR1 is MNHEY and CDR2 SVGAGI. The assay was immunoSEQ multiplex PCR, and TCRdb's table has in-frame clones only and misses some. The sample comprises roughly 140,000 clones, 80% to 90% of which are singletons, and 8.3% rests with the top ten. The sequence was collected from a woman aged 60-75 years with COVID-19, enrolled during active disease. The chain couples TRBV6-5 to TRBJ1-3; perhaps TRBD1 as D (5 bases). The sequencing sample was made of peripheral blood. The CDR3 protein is CASSPFRGNGNTIYF. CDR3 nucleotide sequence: TGTGCCAGCAGTCCCTTTAGGGGTAATGGAAACACCATATATTTT.